The 12 T cell receptor beta chains below all came from one sample that was sequenced in a study of a mutant IDH1 vaccine in newly diagnosed glioma. The protocol was immunoSEQ multiplex PCR, while the TCRdb copy is restricted to in-frame clones and leaves out a portion. The sample includes about 30,000 clones, around 80% of them seen just once. Specified time point: baseline, week 1 (first vaccination visit). Treatment here: pre-vaccination baseline after standard-of-care therapy. The sequenced sample was PBMCs, obtained from a glioma patient treated with radiotherapy, temozolomide or both. The source of these receptors is a man aged 25 to 40 with glioma.

V is TRBV21-1 and J is TRBJ2-7; the D segment call TRBD1 is taken from the table without a DNA check. TRBV21-1 is recorded as a pseudogene. This CDR3 region has 13 residues. In nucleotides, the CDR3 is TGTGCCAGCAGGGGGGCAGGGACCTACGAGCAGTACTTC. Translated: CASRGAGTYEQYF.

This rearrangement joins TRBV4-1 to TRBJ2-2, with 8 bases lining up with TRBD1. Per germline, CDR1 MGHRA and CDR2 YSYEKL. V lost 1 base, J lost 4 bases, and 5 bases stayed unmatched. The CDR3 covers 16 residues. The CDR3 DNA reads as TGCGCCAGCAGCCAAGGTGCAGGGGGCAGCACCGGGGAGCTGTTTTTT. The encoded protein is CASSQGAGGSTGELFF.

The chain has TRBV19 and TRBJ2-1, with no clear D. The germline V and J ends were trimmed by 3 bases and 0 bases, with 9 bases remaining between them. The germline CDR1 and CDR2 sequences are LNHDA and SQIVND (reference sequence). The CDR3 runs 15 residues. The CDR3 DNA follows: TGTGCCAGTAGTATCGGCCCGAGCTCCTACAATGAGCAGTTCTTC. Protein: CASSIGPSSYNEQFF.

The V call is TRBV10-3, the J call TRBJ1-1; TRBD1 is a possible D gene (6 bases). Germline loops: CDR1 ENHRY, CDR2 SYGVKD. The CDR3 runs to 18 residues. V lost 5 bases and J 5 bases, leaving 27 bases between the germline ends. As DNA, the CDR3 is TGTGCCATCAGTCGAGTAGGCGGGTACTCGGGAGGGGGGACTGAAGCTTTCTTT. Translated: CAISRVGGYSGGGTEAFF.

The chain joins TRBV5-4 to TRBJ1-2; D call uncertain. Trimming took 0 bases from V and 0 from J, leaving 3 bases between them. The CDR3 consists of 13 residues. Germline V lookup: CDR1 SGHNT, CDR2 YYREEE (reference sequence). The CDR3 here is CASSLGSNYGYTF. For the CDR3, the DNA is TGTGCCAGCAGCTTGGGCTCTAACTATGGCTACACCTTC. Drawing the rest from reference TRBV5-4 and TRBJ1-2, the complete variable domain is ETGVTQSPTHLIKTRGQQVTLRCSSQSGHNTVSWYQQALGQGPQFIFQYYREEENGRGNFPPRFSGLQFPNYSSELNVNALELDDSALYLCASSLGSNYGYTFGSGTRLTVV.

This clone was recorded once. The chain has TRBV18 and TRBJ2-5, with 9 bases that match TRBD1. This CDR3 has 17 amino acids. Germline CDR1 reads KGHSH; CDR2 reads LQKENI. The trim removed 6 bases at V and 4 bases at J, leaving 15 bases unmatched. CDR3 residues: CASSLRQQGAGGETQYF. In DNA form, the CDR3 reads TGTGCCAGCTCCCTCCGACAACAGGGGGCGGGCGGAGAGACCCAGTACTTC. The variable domain in full, completed from reference TRBV18 and TRBJ2-5, reads NAGVMQNPRHLVRRRGQEARLRCSPMKGHSHVYWYRQLPEEGLKFMVYLQKENIIDESGMPKERFSAEFPKEGPSILRIQQVVRGDSAAYFCASSLRQQGAGGETQYFGPGTRLLVL.

This clone was observed a single time. The V gene is TRBV2, the J gene TRBJ2-3; TRBD2 matches 8 bases. The length of the CDR3 is 15 residues. The germline V gene has CDR1 SNHLY and CDR2 FYNNEI. V was pared by 4 bases and J by 3 bases, with 6 bases of the junction left unmatched. CDR3 bases: TGTGCCAGCAGTGGGGGCGGGGGGCGAACAGATACGCAGTATTTT. Translated: CASSGGGGRTDTQYF.

This clone was counted a single time. The chain joins TRBV5-6 to TRBJ1-3; the D is unclear. V lost 2 bases and J 4 bases, leaving 13 bases between the germline ends. Germline CDR1 SGHDT, CDR2 YYEEEE. The length of the CDR3 is 15 residues. The CDR3 reads CASSFGPGSGNTIYF. The CDR3 DNA is TGTGCCAGCAGCTTCGGCCCTGGATCGGGAAACACCATATATTTT.

The sample holds one count of this clone. The rearrangement uses TRBV4-3 and TRBJ2-7, with 9 bases that match TRBD1. CDR1 is LGHNA, CDR2 YSLEER, per germline. J gave up 5 bases and V 0 bases, and 5 bases lay outside the gene matches. The CDR3 runs 15 residues. The CDR3 spells CASSQDPGTGNEQYF. The CDR3 DNA follows: TGCGCCAGCAGCCAAGATCCGGGGACAGGGAACGAGCAGTACTTC.

This clone came up a few times. This chain connects TRBV6-1 to TRBJ1-1; D not resolved. Trimming took 5 bases from V and 1 from J, leaving 8 bases between them. Germline loops: CDR1 MNHNS, CDR2 SASEGT. CDR3 length: 13 amino acids. Written as DNA, the CDR3 is TGTGCCAGCAGTAGAAGAGAGAACACTGAAGCTTTCTTT. The encoded protein is CASSRRENTEAFF.

The CDR3 is CASGTEGETQYF. The CDR3 nucleotides read TGTGCCAGCGGGACGGAGGGGGAGACCCAGTACTTC. The chain has TRBV2 and TRBJ2-5; D perhaps matches TRBD2 (6 bases). The CDR3 extends over 12 amino acids. CDR1 and CDR2 (germline): SNHLY, FYNNEI. V lost 8 bases and J lost 5, with 12 bases in between.

This clone was picked up a small number of times. The chain couples TRBV7-8 to TRBJ1-1; D may be TRBD1 (5 bases). V lost 1 base, J lost 7 bases, and 16 bases lay in between. The CDR3 spans 15 residues. CDR1 and CDR2 (germline): SGHVS, FQNEAQ. This CDR3 is CASSLVPGKANEAFF. CDR3 sequence (DNA): TGTGCCAGCAGCTTAGTACCAGGGAAAGCCAATGAAGCTTTCTTT.